These 27 T cell receptor beta chains originate from one sample sequenced in a study of T cell repertoires in cytomegalovirus infection. Each CDR3 protein is one row after TCRdb ran MiXCR on the reads. The sample gives around 230,000 distinct CDR3 sequences, approximately 7% of which show up once; roughly 6.5% is in the top ten. Material for sequencing was PBMCs. All receptors derive from a human donor in good health (CMV status not recorded). Some clones in this sample may be carry-over from other donors' samples.

The table lists this clonotype with many counts. This chain connects TRBV5-1 to TRBJ2-5; the D is unclear. The CDR3 consists of 17 residues. Trimming cost V 4 bases and J 4 bases, with 23 bases left between them. Germline V gene lookup returns CDR1 SGHRS and CDR2 YFSETQ. In nucleotides, the CDR3 is TGCGCCAGCAGCCCCTCCCTCATTGGAAAAGATGGAGAGACCCAGTACTTC. It yields the protein CASSPSLIGKDGETQYF.

This clonotype was observed a handful of times. V and J are TRBV25-1 and TRBJ2-5; D gene uncertain. This CDR3 region has 16 residues. Germline V gives CDR1 MGHDK, CDR2 SYGVNS. V lost 5 bases and J lost 0, with 16 bases in between. The CDR3 coding sequence is TGTGCCAGCAGTCCCCTCCTCGGACGGAACCAAGAGACCCAGTACTTC. It codes for CASSPLLGRNQETQYF.

The chain joins TRBV7-9 to TRBJ2-7, with D tentatively TRBD2 (6 bases). The CDR3 spans 15 residues. Germline-derived CDR1 and CDR2 are SEHNR and FQNEAQ (reference sequence). The V and J ends lost 4 bases and 4 bases respectively, with 17 bases between them. CDR3 region: CASSSPQLGRYEQYF. CDR3 bases: TGTGCCAGCAGCTCCCCCCAATTAGGGAGGTACGAGCAGTACTTC. Filled out from reference TRBV7-9 and TRBJ2-7, the complete variable domain reads DTGVSQNPRHKITKRGQNVTFRCDPISEHNRLYWYRQTLGQGPEFLTYFQNEAQLEKSRLLSDRFSAERPKGSFSTLEIQRTEQGDSAMYLCASSSPQLGRYEQYFGPGTRLTVT.

J is TRBJ1-1 and V is TRBV5-1, with 9 nucleotides matching TRBD1. The CDR3 runs to 15 residues. The V and J ends lost 4 bases and 4 bases, in that order; junction bases with no gene match: 8. The germline gives CDR1 SGHRS, CDR2 YFSETQ. The CDR3 bases are TGCGCCAGCAGCAGATCACAGGGGGCGGGCACTGAAGCTTTCTTT. Its protein product is CASSRSQGAGTEAFF.

This clonotype was counted at least ten times. The chain is built from TRBV2 and TRBJ1-6; D not resolved. Trimming pared 4 bases from V and 5 bases from J, leaving 9 bases between. The CDR3 is 14 residues long. The germline gives CDR1 SNHLY, CDR2 FYNNEI. The CDR3 DNA sequence: TGTGCCAGCAGTGTGGACGGTAATAATTCACCCCTCCACTTT. Translation gives CASSVDGNNSPLHF.

This clonotype was detected many times. The chain employs TRBV14 and TRBJ2-7, with D hard to call. The ends were cut back, 3 bases at V and 4 bases at J, with 10 bases in the middle. Germline-derived CDR1 and CDR2 are SGHDN and FVKESK. The CDR3 spans 13 residues. DNA for the CDR3: TGTGCCAGCAGCCATCATAACGCTTACGAGCAGTACTTC. Encoded protein: CASSHHNAYEQYF. The full variable domain, its missing parts supplied by reference TRBV14 and TRBJ2-7, is EAGVTQFPSHSVIEKGQTVTLRCDPISGHDNLYWYRRVMGKEIKFLLHFVKESKQDESGMPNNRFLAERTGGTYSTLKVQPAELEDSGVYFCASSHHNAYEQYFGPGTRLTVT.

V gene TRBV7-2 combines with J gene TRBJ2-1, with D possibly being TRBD1 (6 bases). V lost 1 base and J 4 bases, leaving 14 bases between the germline ends. The CDR3 loop spans 16 amino acids. CDR1 is SGHTA, CDR2 FQGNSA, per germline. Here the CDR3 reads CASSLGGGRSYNEQFF. In DNA, the CDR3 is TGTGCCAGCAGCTTAGGAGGGGGTCGTAGTTACAATGAGCAGTTCTTC.

This clonotype has at least ten counts. The chain joins TRBV7-2 to TRBJ2-7, with 9 bases matching TRBD1. V was pared by 6 bases and J by 5 bases, with 5 bases of the junction left unmatched. The CDR3 sequence is 13 residues long. In germline, CDR1 is SGHTA, CDR2 FQGNSA. CDR3: CASSRRQGDEQYF. CDR3 nucleotides: TGTGCCAGCAGTCGAAGACAGGGGGACGAGCAGTACTTC.

The rearrangement uses TRBV4-2 and TRBJ2-5, with D tentatively TRBD1 or TRBD2 (5 bases each). V dropped 0 bases and J dropped 5 bases, with 19 bases sitting between them. There are 17 residues in the CDR3. Germline V gene lookup returns CDR1 LGHNA and CDR2 YNFKEQ. The CDR3 spells CASSQEVGRTGRETQYF. DNA for the CDR3: TGTGCCAGCAGCCAAGAGGTCGGGCGGACGGGACGGGAGACCCAGTACTTC.

Ten or more counts support this clonotype. The CDR3 bases are TGTGCCAGCAGCTCCAGGGACGGGGTGGTTTTTGACTACACCTTC. Translation gives CASSSRDGVVFDYTF. The chain employs TRBV7-2 and TRBJ1-2; tentative D call: TRBD1 (5 bases). CDR1 is SGHTA and CDR2 is FQGNSA in the germline V gene. V was shortened by 4 bases and J by 10 bases, with 22 bases between the two germline ends. The CDR3 consists of 15 residues.

The sample holds many counts of this clonotype. The chain joins TRBV6-2 or TRBV6-3 to TRBJ2-2; D is tentatively TRBD1 or TRBD2 (5 bases each). V was trimmed by 6 bases and J by 0 bases, leaving 20 bases between them. The germline gives CDR1 MNHEY, CDR2 SVGEGT. The CDR3 sequence is 18 residues long. The CDR3 loop is CASRPRVLRESNTGELFF. The CDR3 nucleotides are TGTGCCAGCAGGCCCAGGGTTCTCCGGGAATCGAACACCGGGGAGCTGTTTTTT.

The sample holds many counts of this clonotype. The gene calls are TRBV20-1 and TRBJ2-3, with 7 nucleotides matching TRBD1. The CDR3 length is 14 residues. The V and J ends lost 1 base and 1 base, in that order; junction bases with no gene match: 2. The germline V gene has CDR1 DFQATT and CDR2 SNEGSKA (reference sequence). The chain's CDR3 is CSARGQGGTDTQYF. CDR3 sequence (DNA): TGCAGTGCTAGAGGACAGGGCGGCACAGATACGCAGTATTTT.

This clonotype was seen at least ten times. The chain uses TRBV6-5 and TRBJ2-5; D call uncertain. The germline CDR1 and CDR2 sequences are MNHEY and SVGAGI. There are 12 residues in the CDR3. The V and J ends lost 4 bases and 9 bases respectively, with 12 bases between them. The CDR3 nucleotides are TGTGCCAGCAGTTCCGGGCTCCGAGCCCAGTACTTC. Translating it yields CASSSGLRAQYF.

There are many counts of this clonotype. This rearrangement joins TRBV7-9 to TRBJ1-3; perhaps TRBD1 as D (6 bases). This CDR3 contains 15 residues. V was pared by 1 base and J by 5 bases, with 12 bases between. From germline, CDR1 is SEHNR and CDR2 FQNEAQ (reference sequence). The CDR3, as DNA: TGTGCCAGCAGCTTAGGCACAGGGCGCCGAAACACCATATATTTT. This gives the protein CASSLGTGRRNTIYF. The variable domain in full, completed from reference TRBV7-9 and TRBJ1-3, reads DTGVSQNPRHKITKRGQNVTFRCDPISEHNRLYWYRQTLGQGPEFLTYFQNEAQLEKSRLLSDRFSAERPKGSFSTLEIQRTEQGDSAMYLCASSLGTGRRNTIYFGEGSWLTVV.

Ten or more counts support this clonotype. The chain has TRBV10-2 and TRBJ1-2; TRBD1 matches at 7 bases. CDR3 length equals 16 residues. After removal of 0 bases from V and 4 bases from J, the junction contained 8 bases not matched to a gene. Germline V gene sequence: CDR1 WSHSY, CDR2 SAAADI. The DNA for the CDR3 is TGCGCCAGCAGTGAGTCTACAGCTGGGACAGTCTATGGCTACACCTTC. Translated, it gives CASSESTAGTVYGYTF.

Ten or more counts support this clonotype. V gene TRBV12-3 or TRBV12-4 combines with J gene TRBJ2-1, with D tentatively TRBD1 or TRBD2 (5 bases each). The CDR3 is 16 residues long. Trimming left V 3 bases short and J 5 bases short, with 17 bases between. The CDR3, as DNA: TGTGCCAGCAGTTTCGCCCTCCGGGACCCAGACAATGAGCAGTTCTTC. Protein: CASSFALRDPDNEQFF.

There are many counts of this clonotype. The chain has TRBV20-1 and TRBJ1-5; the D gene is possibly TRBD1 (6 bases). Germline lookup yields CDR1 DFQATT and CDR2 SNEGSKA (reference sequence). The length of the CDR3 is 12 residues. V lost 6 bases, J lost 7 bases, and 13 bases lay in between. The CDR3 DNA sequence: TGCAGTGCACAAAGCAGGGGCCAGCCCCAGCATTTT. Protein sequence: CSAQSRGQPQHF.

This clonotype was seen repeatedly, ten times or more. V is TRBV6-6 and J is TRBJ1-6; no clear D gene. The CDR3 is 12 residues long. CDR1 and CDR2 from the germline V gene are MNHNY and SVGAGI (reference sequence). Trimming took 7 bases from V and 13 from J, leaving 14 bases between them. CDR3 in DNA: TGTGCCAGCACCTTACCCCTCCAGCCCCTCCACTTT. Amino acids: CASTLPLQPLHF.

Many counts were recorded for this clonotype. The chain joins TRBV20-1 to TRBJ1-6, with D possibly being TRBD1 (6 bases). Germline CDR1 reads DFQATT; CDR2 reads SNEGSKA (reference sequence). V was shortened by 0 bases and J by 0 bases, with 12 bases between the two germline ends. There are 17 residues in the CDR3. The CDR3 sequence: CSAREGGLSSYNSPLHF. For the CDR3, the DNA is TGCAGTGCTAGAGAAGGGGGTCTAAGCTCCTATAATTCACCCCTCCACTTT.

This clonotype has a count of ten or more. V and J are TRBV6-1 and TRBJ2-3; tentative D call: TRBD2 (5 bases). Germline V gene lookup returns CDR1 MNHNS and CDR2 SASEGT. V lost 6 bases, J lost 7 bases, and 11 bases lay in between. The CDR3 extends over 12 amino acids. The CDR3: CASSPSGNTQYF. In nucleotides, the CDR3 is TGTGCCAGCAGCCCCTCGGGGAATACGCAGTATTTT.

This clonotype was found many times. This chain uses TRBV28 with TRBJ2-3; tentatively, D is TRBD1 or TRBD2 (5 bases each). V was clipped by 5 bases and J by 1 base, with 31 bases between them. Looked up from germline, CDR1 is MDHEN and CDR2 is SYDVKM. The CDR3 length is 21 residues. In DNA form, the CDR3 reads TGTGCCAGCAGTGGTCGAGGAAAGAGGGCGTCAGGGTTAACGCGCACAGATACGCAGTATTTT. It is translated as CASSGRGKRASGLTRTDTQYF.

The CDR3 DNA sequence: TGTGCCATCAGTGGGCTAGCGGGAGGGTCCTACGAGCAGTACTTC. Residues: CAISGLAGGSYEQYF. The chain recombines TRBV10-3 with TRBJ2-7, with 12 bases fitting TRBD2. V lost 4 bases to trimming and J lost 1 base; unmatched junction nucleotides: 2. Germline V gene lookup returns CDR1 ENHRY and CDR2 SYGVKD. The CDR3 extends over 15 amino acids.

In this sample, this clonotype turned up many times. The gene calls are TRBV7-2 and TRBJ1-5; D call uncertain. The CDR3 covers 16 residues. Germline lookup yields CDR1 SGHTA and CDR2 FQGNSA. V shed 1 base and J shed 2 bases, with 12 bases lying between them. The CDR3 reads CASSLEVGSGNQPQHF. CDR3 sequence (DNA): TGTGCCAGCAGCTTAGAGGTTGGGTCGGGCAATCAGCCCCAGCATTTT.

This clonotype was detected ten times or more. The chain uses TRBV7-2 and TRBJ1-1; D is unresolved. V dropped 5 bases and J dropped 0 bases, with 19 bases sitting between them. This CDR3 comprises 17 residues. Germline V CDR1 and CDR2: SGHTA, FQGNSA. The CDR3 protein is CASSPGRTSTLNTEAFF. CDR3 bases: TGTGCCAGCAGCCCCGGACGGACCTCGACACTGAACACTGAAGCTTTCTTT.

This clonotype occurred a few times. DNA of the CDR3: TGTGCCAGCAGCCAAGATCTGCAGTTGGGCTACACCTTC. Protein: CASSQDLQLGYTF. The chain carries TRBV3-1 and TRBJ1-2, with D uncertain. The CDR3 loop spans 13 amino acids. Germline-derived CDR1 and CDR2 are LGHDT and YNNKEL (reference sequence). Trimming pared 0 bases from V and 8 bases from J, leaving 10 bases between. Variable domain in full (rest from reference TRBV3-1 and TRBJ1-2): DTAVSQTPKYLVTQMGNDKSIKCEQNLGHDTMYWYKQDSKKFLKIMFSYNNKELIINETVPNRFSPKSPDKAHLNLHINSLELGDSAVYFCASSQDLQLGYTFGSGTRLTVV.

This clonotype has more than one count but fewer than ten. The chain combines TRBV3-1 with TRBJ2-7, with 8 bases lining up with TRBD1. Trimming at V came to 4 bases and at J to 2 bases, leaving 10 bases not matched to a gene. Germline values: CDR1 LGHDT, CDR2 YNNKEL (reference sequence). This CDR3 contains 16 residues. CDR3 DNA: TGTGCCAGCAGCCCTCCCGGGGCAGGGGGCCCCTACGAGCAGTACTTC. Protein sequence: CASSPPGAGGPYEQYF.

This clonotype was seen ten or more times. The CDR3 sequence is CASSLNEEQFF. In nucleotides, the CDR3 is TGTGCCAGCAGCTTAAACGAGGAGCAGTTCTTC. This chain connects TRBV7-9 to TRBJ2-1; D not certain. This CDR3 is 11 amino acids long. Germline lookup yields CDR1 SEHNR and CDR2 FQNEAQ (reference sequence). The V and J ends lost 2 bases and 10 bases respectively, with 6 bases between them.